Presented here are 2 T cell receptor beta chains from one specimen sequenced in a study of blood T cells in healthy people across ages. Combining a sample-barcoded 5' primer with a J-beta primer mix, a second PCR ran for about 6 to 12 cycles. TCRdb reprocessed the 5' RACE reads with MiXCR, giving one entry per CDR3 protein. The table includes about 640,000 distinct CDR3 sequences, around 54% detected once. The material sequenced was blood. All receptors come from a man between 60 and 75 years old in good health.

This clonotype showed up just a few times. The chain employs TRBV20-1 and TRBJ2-5; D remains unclear. This CDR3 is built from 11 residues. Trimming left V 3 bases short and J 5 bases short, with 7 bases between. Germline loops: CDR1 DFQATT, CDR2 SNEGSKA (reference sequence). The CDR3 nucleotides are TGCAGTGCTAGTCACGCGGAGACCCAGTACTTC. This gives the protein CSASHAETQYF.

The CDR3 DNA sequence: TGCAGTGCTAGAGATCAGGGGGGAATGGCCAAAAACATTCAGTACTTC. Amino acid sequence: CSARDQGGMAKNIQYF. The rearrangement uses TRBV20-1 and TRBJ2-4, with a possible D match to TRBD1 (7 bases). This CDR3 has 16 residues. Germline V gives CDR1 DFQATT, CDR2 SNEGSKA (reference sequence). With 0 bases removed from V and 1 base from J, the gap between germline ends came to 13 bases.